The 6 T cell receptor beta chains below come from one sample, sequenced in a study of cytomegalovirus exposure and HLA in healthy donors. With 60 Vbeta and 13 Jbeta primers, the PCR was carried out. Libraries were prepared by immunoSEQ multiplex PCR; TCRdb keeps only in-frame clonotypes and omits some of them. The table has roughly 100,000 clones, about three quarters seen once. The sequenced sample consisted of PBMCs. These receptor sequences come from a woman aged 45 to 65 in good health and CMV-seropositive.

V is TRBV6-1 and J is TRBJ2-3; 7 nucleotides align to TRBD1. The germline gives CDR1 MNHNS, CDR2 SASEGT. The CDR3 has 15 residues. V shed 8 bases and J 4 bases; nucleotides not matched to a gene: 12. CDR3 amino acids: CASQKRGRPSDTQYF. CDR3 nucleotides: TGTGCCAGCCAAAAAAGGGGGCGACCTTCAGATACGCAGTATTTT.

The chain joins TRBV9 to TRBJ1-1, with D tentatively TRBD1 (5 bases). The CDR3 has 15 residues. Germline V gene lookup returns CDR1 SGDLS and CDR2 YYNGEE. V dropped 0 bases and J dropped 7 bases, with 16 bases sitting between them. DNA for the CDR3: TGTGCCAGCAGCGTAGTCCCGGGAGGGGTAAGTGAAGCTTTCTTT. Amino acids: CASSVVPGGVSEAFF.

The sample holds a few counts of this clone. This chain uses TRBV6-6 with TRBJ1-5, with 9 bases matching TRBD1. The CDR3 runs to 14 residues. The germline V gene encodes CDR1 MNHNY and CDR2 SVGAGI (reference sequence). Germline trimming cut 6 bases from V and 5 bases from J; bases unmatched to any gene: 5. The CDR3 nucleotides read TGTGCCAGCAGGGTTCGGACAGGGGATCAGCCCCAGCATTTT. Amino acids: CASRVRTGDQPQHF.

This clone was counted between two and nine times. This chain links TRBV14 with TRBJ2-3; weak D call: TRBD1 (6 bases). Trimming stripped 4 bases from V and 5 bases from J, with 16 bases between. Germline V gene data show CDR1 as SGHDN and CDR2 as FVKESK. This CDR3 is 15 amino acids long. This CDR3 reads CASSRTGLVEDTQYF. The CDR3 DNA follows: TGTGCCAGCAGCCGAACAGGGTTGGTAGAAGATACGCAGTATTTT.

The chain recombines TRBV6-6 with TRBJ2-7; 8 nucleotides match TRBD1. The CDR3 contains 15 residues. V lost 6 bases to trimming and J lost 0 bases; unmatched junction nucleotides: 7. Germline V lookup: CDR1 MNHNY, CDR2 SVGAGI (reference sequence). The CDR3 region has the DNA TGTGCCAGCAGACAAACAGGGGGTTCCTCCTACGAGCAGTACTTC. Encoded protein: CASRQTGGSSYEQYF.

J is TRBJ1-1 and V is TRBV7-9, with 9 bases lining up with TRBD1. The ends lost 5 bases at V and 10 bases at J; junction bases unmatched: 11. The CDR3 totals 14 residues. The germline V gene encodes CDR1 SEHNR and CDR2 FQNEAQ (reference sequence). The CDR3 loop is CASSQPLIQGAAFF. CDR3 sequence (DNA): TGTGCCAGCAGCCAACCCCTTATACAGGGGGCAGCTTTCTTT.